This T cell receptor (beta chain) was obtained from a study of response to subunit inactivated influenza vaccine. Study-level results: Few additional T cells are recruited per seasonal influenza vaccination, authors suggested.

CDR3 length equals 9 residues. Germline CDR1 and CDR2: SNHLY and FYNNEI. TCRdb analysed the RT-PCR reads with MiXCR anew, one entry per CDR3 protein. The sample lists a few hundred thousand distinct CDR3 sequences; about a fifth were seen once. This clonotype was seen only a few times. Its antigen is as yet unknown. One end of the junction varies from germline; a read error may be responsible. The V and J genes are TRBV2 and TRBJ2-3; 9 nucleotides align to TRBD1. Sequencing used PBMCs from blood, obtained 21 months after vaccination. This sequence originates from a man between 50 and 69 years old who received an inactivated influenza vaccine. CDR3 nucleotides: TGTGCCAGCAGTGGACAGGGGGATTTT. It yields the protein CASSGQGDF.